This TCR beta chain comes out of a study of neurological immune-mediated disorders. Whole-study context: The study included 34 multiple sclerosis patients, about 30 relapsing-remitting and 3 secondary progressive. Overall study results and limits: Healthy controls had more TCR clonal expansion than multiple sclerosis, which showed the least, whereas HTLV-1-associated myelopathy showed the most. One related-CDR3 cluster, which may be a signature, held the repertoires of 18 of 34 multiple sclerosis patients after phylogenetic grouping.

This clonotype appeared many times. Its antigen is as yet unknown. Deletions cut 1 base from V and 0 bases from J, with 7 bases between. CDR1 is LGHNA and CDR2 is YSLEER in the germline V gene. There are 15 residues in the CDR3. The unsorted libraries were generated from a total of 2 million PBMCs, which had been stored in RNAlater at -80 C. TCRdb re-called the 5' RACE reads through MiXCR, storing one row per CDR3 protein. The sample consists of over 35,000 distinct CDR3 sequences, about 2.3% of them appearing once. This rearrangement joins TRBV4-3 to TRBJ2-1; no clear D. The sample comprised PBMCs. The TCR comes from a man in his fifties or sixties with multiple sclerosis. The CDR3 loop reads CASSQVLSSYNEQFF. CDR3 DNA: TGCGCCAGCAGCCAAGTTCTGAGCTCCTACAATGAGCAGTTCTTC.